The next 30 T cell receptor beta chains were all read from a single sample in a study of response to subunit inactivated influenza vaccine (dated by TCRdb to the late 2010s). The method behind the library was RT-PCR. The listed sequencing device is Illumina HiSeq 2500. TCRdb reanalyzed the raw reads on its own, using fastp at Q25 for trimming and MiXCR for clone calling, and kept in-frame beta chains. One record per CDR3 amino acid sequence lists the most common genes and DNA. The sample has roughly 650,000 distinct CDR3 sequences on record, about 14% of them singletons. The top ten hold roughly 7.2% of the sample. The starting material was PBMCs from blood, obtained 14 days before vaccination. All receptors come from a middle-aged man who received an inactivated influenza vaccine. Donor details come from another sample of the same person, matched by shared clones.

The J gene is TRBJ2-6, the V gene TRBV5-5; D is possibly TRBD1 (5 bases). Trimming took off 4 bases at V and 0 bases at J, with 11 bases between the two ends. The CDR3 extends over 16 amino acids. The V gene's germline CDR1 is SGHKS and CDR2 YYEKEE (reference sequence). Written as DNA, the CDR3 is TGTGCCAGCAGCCTGACAGTTACCTCTGGGGCCAACGTCCTGACTTTC. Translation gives CASSLTVTSGANVLTF.

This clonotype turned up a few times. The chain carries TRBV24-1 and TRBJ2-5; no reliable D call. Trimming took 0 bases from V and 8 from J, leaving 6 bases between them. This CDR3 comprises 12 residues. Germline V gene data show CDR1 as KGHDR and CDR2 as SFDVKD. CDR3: CATSDLTPTQYF. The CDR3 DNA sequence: TGTGCCACCAGTGATTTGACGCCTACCCAGTACTTC.

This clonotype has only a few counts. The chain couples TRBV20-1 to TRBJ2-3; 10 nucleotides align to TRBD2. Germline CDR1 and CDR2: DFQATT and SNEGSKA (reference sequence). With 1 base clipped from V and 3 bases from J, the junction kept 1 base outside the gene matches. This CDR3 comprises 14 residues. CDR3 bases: TGCAGTGCTAGAGCTAGCGGGAGAACAGATACGCAGTATTTT. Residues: CSARASGRTDTQYF.

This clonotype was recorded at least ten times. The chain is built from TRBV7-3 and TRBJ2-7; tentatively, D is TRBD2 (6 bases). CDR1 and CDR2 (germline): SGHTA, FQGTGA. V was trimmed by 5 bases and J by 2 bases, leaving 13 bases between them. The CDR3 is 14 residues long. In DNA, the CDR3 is TGTGCCAGCAGCGTCGGGGACTGGACCTACGAGCAGTACTTC. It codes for CASSVGDWTYEQYF.

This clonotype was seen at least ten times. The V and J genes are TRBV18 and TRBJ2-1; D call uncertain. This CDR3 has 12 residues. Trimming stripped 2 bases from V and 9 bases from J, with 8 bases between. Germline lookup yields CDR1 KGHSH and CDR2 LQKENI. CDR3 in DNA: TGTGCCAGCTCACCAACGGAAATTGAGCAGTTCTTC. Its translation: CASSPTEIEQFF.

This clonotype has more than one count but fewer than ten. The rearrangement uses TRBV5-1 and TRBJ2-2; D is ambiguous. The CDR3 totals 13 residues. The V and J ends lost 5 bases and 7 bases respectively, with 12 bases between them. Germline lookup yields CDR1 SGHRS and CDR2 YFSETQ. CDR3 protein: CASSWAWSGELFF. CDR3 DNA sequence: TGCGCCAGCAGTTGGGCATGGAGCGGGGAGCTGTTTTTT.

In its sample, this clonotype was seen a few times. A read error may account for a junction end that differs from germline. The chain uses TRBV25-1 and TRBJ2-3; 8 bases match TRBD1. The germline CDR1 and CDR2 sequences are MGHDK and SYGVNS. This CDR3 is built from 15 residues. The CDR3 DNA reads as TGTGCCAGCAGAGAATCAGGGGGCAGCGCAGATACGCAGTATTTT. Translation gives CASRESGGSADTQYF. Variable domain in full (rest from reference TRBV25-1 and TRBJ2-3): EADIYQTPRYLVIGTGKKITLECSQTMGHDKMYWYQQDPGMELHLIHYSYGVNSTEKGDLSSESTVSRIRTEHFPLTLESARPSHTSQYLCASRESGGSADTQYFGPGTRLTVL.

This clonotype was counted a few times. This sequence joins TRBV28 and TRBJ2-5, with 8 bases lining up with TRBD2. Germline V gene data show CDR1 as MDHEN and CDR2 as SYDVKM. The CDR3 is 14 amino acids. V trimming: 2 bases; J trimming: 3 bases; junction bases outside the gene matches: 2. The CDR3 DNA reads TGTGCCAGCAGTTTACTTAGCGGGGAAGAGACCCAGTACTTC. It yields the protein CASSLLSGEETQYF.

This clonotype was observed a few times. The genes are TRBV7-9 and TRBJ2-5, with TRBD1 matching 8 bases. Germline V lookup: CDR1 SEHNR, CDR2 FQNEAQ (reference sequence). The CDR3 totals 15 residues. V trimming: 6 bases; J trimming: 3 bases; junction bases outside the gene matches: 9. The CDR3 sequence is CASSRHRDRKETQYF. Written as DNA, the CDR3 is TGTGCCAGCAGTCGACATCGGGACAGGAAAGAGACCCAGTACTTC. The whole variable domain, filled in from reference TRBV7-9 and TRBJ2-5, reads DTGVSQNPRHKITKRGQNVTFRCDPISEHNRLYWYRQTLGQGPEFLTYFQNEAQLEKSRLLSDRFSAERPKGSFSTLEIQRTEQGDSAMYLCASSRHRDRKETQYFGPGTRLLVL.

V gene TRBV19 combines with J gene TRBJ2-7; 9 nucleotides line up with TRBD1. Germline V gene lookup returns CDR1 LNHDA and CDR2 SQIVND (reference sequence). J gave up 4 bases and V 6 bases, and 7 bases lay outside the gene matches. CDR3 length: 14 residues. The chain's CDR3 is CASRRTGANYEQYF. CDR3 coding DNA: TGTGCCAGTAGAAGGACAGGGGCAAATTACGAGCAGTACTTC.

As DNA, the CDR3 is TGCAGTGCGCAAGAACCTAACGGGGCGACCTACAATGAGCAGTTCTTC. Translating gives CSAQEPNGATYNEQFF. The V gene is TRBV20-1, the J gene TRBJ2-1; D is perhaps TRBD1 or TRBD2 (5 bases each). Per the germline V gene, CDR1 is DFQATT and CDR2 is SNEGSKA (reference sequence). The CDR3 spans 16 residues. V lost 6 bases and J 2 bases, leaving 20 bases between the germline ends.

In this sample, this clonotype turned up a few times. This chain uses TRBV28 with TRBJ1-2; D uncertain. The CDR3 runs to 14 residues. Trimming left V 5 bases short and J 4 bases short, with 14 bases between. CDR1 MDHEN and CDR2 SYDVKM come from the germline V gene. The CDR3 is CASSDNKAAYGYTF. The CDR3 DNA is TGTGCCAGCAGTGATAATAAAGCCGCCTATGGCTACACCTTC.

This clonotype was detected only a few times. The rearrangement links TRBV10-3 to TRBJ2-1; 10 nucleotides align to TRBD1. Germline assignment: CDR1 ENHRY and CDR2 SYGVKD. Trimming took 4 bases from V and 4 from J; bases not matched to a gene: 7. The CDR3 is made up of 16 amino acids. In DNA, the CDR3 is TGTGCCATCAGTGCGGCGGGGGACAGGGGATACAATGAGCAGTTCTTC. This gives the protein CAISAAGDRGYNEQFF.

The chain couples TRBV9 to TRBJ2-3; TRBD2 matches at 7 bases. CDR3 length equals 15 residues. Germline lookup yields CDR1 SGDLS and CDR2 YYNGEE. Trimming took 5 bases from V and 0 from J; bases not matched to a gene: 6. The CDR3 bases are TGTGCCAGCAGTCAAGATAGCGGGAGCACAGATACGCAGTATTTT. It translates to CASSQDSGSTDTQYF.

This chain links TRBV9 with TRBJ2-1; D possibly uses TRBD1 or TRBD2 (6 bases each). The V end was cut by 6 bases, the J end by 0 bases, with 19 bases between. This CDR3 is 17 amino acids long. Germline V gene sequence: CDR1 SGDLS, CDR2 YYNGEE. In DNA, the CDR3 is TGTGCCAGCACCGAAGGGGGGCTTTCGAGCTCCTACAATGAGCAGTTCTTC. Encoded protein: CASTEGGLSSSYNEQFF.

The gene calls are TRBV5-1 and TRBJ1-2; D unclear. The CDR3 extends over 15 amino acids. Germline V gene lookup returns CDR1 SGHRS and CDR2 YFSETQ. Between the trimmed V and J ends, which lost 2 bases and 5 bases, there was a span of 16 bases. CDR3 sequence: CASSLGIGASYGYTF. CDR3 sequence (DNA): TGCGCCAGCAGCTTAGGAATCGGCGCTTCGTATGGCTACACCTTC.

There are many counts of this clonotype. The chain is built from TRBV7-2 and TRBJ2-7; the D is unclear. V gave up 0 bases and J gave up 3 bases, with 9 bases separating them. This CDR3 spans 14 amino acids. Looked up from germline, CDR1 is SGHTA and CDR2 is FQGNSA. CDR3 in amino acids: CASSLATADYEQYF. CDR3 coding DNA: TGTGCCAGCAGCTTAGCCACAGCAGACTACGAGCAGTACTTC.

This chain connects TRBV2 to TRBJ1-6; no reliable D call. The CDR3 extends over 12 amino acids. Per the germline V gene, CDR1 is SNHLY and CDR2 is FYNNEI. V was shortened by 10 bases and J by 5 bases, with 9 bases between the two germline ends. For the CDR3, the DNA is TGTGCCACAGCCACAGATAATTCACCCCTCCACTTT. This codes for CATATDNSPLHF.

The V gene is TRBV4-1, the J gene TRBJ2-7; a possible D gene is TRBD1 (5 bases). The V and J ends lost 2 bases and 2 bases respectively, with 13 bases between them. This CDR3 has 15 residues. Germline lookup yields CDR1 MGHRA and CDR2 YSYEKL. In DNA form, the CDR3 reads TGCGCCAGCAGCCAAAGGCTCCAGGGCCCCTACGAGCAGTACTTC. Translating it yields CASSQRLQGPYEQYF.

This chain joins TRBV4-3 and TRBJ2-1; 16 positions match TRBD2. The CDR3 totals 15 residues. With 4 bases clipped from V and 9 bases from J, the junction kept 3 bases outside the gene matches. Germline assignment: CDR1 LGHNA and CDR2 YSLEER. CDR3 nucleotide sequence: TGCGCCAGCAGCCCGGGACTAGCGGGGGGGGTTGAGCAGTTCTTC. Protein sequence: CASSPGLAGGVEQFF.

The CDR3 bases are TGTGCCAGTAGTATCGAAGAGACCCAGTACTTC. Its protein product is CASSIEETQYF. The V gene is TRBV19, the J gene TRBJ2-5; D gene ambiguous. The CDR3 is 11 residues long. Germline V gene sequence: CDR1 LNHDA, CDR2 SQIVND (reference sequence). The germline V and J ends were trimmed by 3 bases and 3 bases, with 2 bases remaining between them.

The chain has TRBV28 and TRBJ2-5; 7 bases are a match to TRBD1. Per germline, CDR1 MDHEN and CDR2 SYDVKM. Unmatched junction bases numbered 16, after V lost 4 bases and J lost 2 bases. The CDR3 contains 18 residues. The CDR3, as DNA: TGTGCCAGCAGTTCAGGGACAGCCGGCAGGGGCACGCAAGAGACCCAGTACTTC. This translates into CASSSGTAGRGTQETQYF. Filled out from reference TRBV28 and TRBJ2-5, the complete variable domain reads DVKVTQSSRYLVKRTGEKVFLECVQDMDHENMFWYRQDPGLGLRLIYFSYDVKMKEKGDIPEGYSVSREKKERFSLILESASTNQTSMYLCASSSGTAGRGTQETQYFGPGTRLLVL.

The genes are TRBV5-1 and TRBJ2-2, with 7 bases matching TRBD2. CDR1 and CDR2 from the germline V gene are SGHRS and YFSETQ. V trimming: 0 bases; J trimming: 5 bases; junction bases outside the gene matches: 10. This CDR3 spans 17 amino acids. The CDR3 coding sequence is TGCGCCAGCAGCTTGGTTAGCGCTAGCGGTTGGACCGGGGAGCTGTTTTTT. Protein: CASSLVSASGWTGELFF.

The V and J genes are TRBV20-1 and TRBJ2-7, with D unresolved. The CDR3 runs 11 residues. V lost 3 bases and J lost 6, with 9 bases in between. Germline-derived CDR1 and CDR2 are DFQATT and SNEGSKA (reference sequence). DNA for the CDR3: TGCAGTGCTAGGGCGAGGATCGAGCAGTACTTC. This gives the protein CSARARIEQYF.

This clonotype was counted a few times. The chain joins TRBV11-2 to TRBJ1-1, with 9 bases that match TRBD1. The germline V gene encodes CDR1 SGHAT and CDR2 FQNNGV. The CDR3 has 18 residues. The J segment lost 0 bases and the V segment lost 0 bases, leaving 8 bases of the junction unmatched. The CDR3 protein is CASSLEPLGTGMNTEAFF. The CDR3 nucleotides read TGTGCCAGCAGCTTAGAACCGTTAGGGACAGGGATGAACACTGAAGCTTTCTTT. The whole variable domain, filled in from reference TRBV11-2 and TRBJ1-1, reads EAGVAQSPRYKIIEKRQSVAFWCNPISGHATLYWYQQILGQGPKLLIQFQNNGVVDDSQLPKDRFSAERLKGVDSTLKIQPAKLEDSAVYLCASSLEPLGTGMNTEAFFGQGTRLTVV.

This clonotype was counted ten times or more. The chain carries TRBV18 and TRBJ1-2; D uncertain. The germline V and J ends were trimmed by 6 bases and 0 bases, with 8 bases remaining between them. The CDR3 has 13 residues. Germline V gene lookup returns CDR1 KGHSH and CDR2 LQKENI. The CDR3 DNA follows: TGTGCCAGCTCGCAGACACCTAACTATGGCTACACCTTC. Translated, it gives CASSQTPNYGYTF.

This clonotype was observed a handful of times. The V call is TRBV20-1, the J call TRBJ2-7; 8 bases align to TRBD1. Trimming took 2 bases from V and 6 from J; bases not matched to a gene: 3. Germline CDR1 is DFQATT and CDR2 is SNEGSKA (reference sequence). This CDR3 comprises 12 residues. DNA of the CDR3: TGCAGTGCTAGAAGGCAGGGGGCCGAGCAGTACTTC. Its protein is CSARRQGAEQYF.

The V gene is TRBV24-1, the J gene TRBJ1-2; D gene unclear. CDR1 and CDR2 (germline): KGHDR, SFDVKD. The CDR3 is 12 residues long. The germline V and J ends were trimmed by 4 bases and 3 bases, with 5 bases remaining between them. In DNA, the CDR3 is TGTGCCACCAGTGAGGCAGACTATGGCTACACCTTC. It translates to CATSEADYGYTF.

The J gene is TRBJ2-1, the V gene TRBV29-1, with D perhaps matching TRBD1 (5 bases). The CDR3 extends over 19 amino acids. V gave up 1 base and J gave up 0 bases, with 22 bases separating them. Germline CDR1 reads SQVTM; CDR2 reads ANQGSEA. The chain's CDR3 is CSVEASRGQMRASYNEQFF. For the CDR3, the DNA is TGCAGCGTTGAAGCCTCGAGAGGACAAATGCGAGCCTCCTACAATGAGCAGTTCTTC.

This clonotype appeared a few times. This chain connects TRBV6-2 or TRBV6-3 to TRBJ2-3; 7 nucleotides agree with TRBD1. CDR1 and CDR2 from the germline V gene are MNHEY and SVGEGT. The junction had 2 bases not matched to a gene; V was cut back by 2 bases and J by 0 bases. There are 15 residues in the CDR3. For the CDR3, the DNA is TGTGCCAGCAGTTACAGGGGACAGAGCACAGATACGCAGTATTTT. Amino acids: CASSYRGQSTDTQYF.